What follows are 6 T cell receptor beta chains derived from one specimen sequenced in a study of T cell repertoires in cytomegalovirus infection. TCRdb re-derived calls from the reads in MiXCR, one entry per CDR3 protein. This sample has 200,000 to 300,000 distinct CDR3 sequences, with around 9% found just once. Source material: PBMCs. Receptors originate from a human donor in good health (CMV status not recorded). Some clones in this sample may be carry-over from other donors' samples.

This clonotype was detected only a few times. The chain couples TRBV28 to TRBJ2-5, with D unclear. The germline V gene encodes CDR1 MDHEN and CDR2 SYDVKM. This CDR3 comprises 11 residues. Trimming shortened V by 11 bases and J by 2 bases, and 9 bases separated the two germline ends. The CDR3 here is CAALGQETQYF. The CDR3 coding sequence is TGTGCCGCGCTGGGGCAAGAGACCCAGTACTTC. Using reference TRBV28 and TRBJ2-5 for the parts outside the CDR3, the full variable domain is DVKVTQSSRYLVKRTGEKVFLECVQDMDHENMFWYRQDPGLGLRLIYFSYDVKMKEKGDIPEGYSVSREKKERFSLILESASTNQTSMYLCAALGQETQYFGPGTRLLVL.

In its sample, this clonotype was seen once. This chain connects TRBV9 to TRBJ1-1; TRBD1 matches 7 bases. The CDR3 has 14 amino acids. CDR1 and CDR2 (germline): SGDLS, YYNGEE. J gave up 4 bases and V 5 bases, and 8 bases lay outside the gene matches. CDR3 sequence reads: CASRPAGGSTEAFF. The CDR3 nucleotides are TGTGCCAGCAGACCCGCAGGGGGTAGCACTGAAGCTTTCTTT. Filled out from reference TRBV9 and TRBJ1-1, the complete variable domain reads DSGVTQTPKHLITATGQRVTLRCSPRSGDLSVYWYQQSLDQGLQFLIQYYNGEERAKGNILERFSAQQFPDLHSELNLSSLELGDSALYFCASRPAGGSTEAFFGQGTRLTVV.

In its sample, this clonotype was seen a few times. This chain joins TRBV27 and TRBJ2-4, with 8 positions matching TRBD1. J lost 3 bases, V lost 2 bases, and 3 bases had no gene match. Germline assignment: CDR1 MNHEY and CDR2 SMNVEV (reference sequence). The CDR3 is 15 residues long. The CDR3 loop is CASSLGQGGKNIQYF. CDR3 nucleotide sequence: TGTGCCAGCAGTTTAGGACAGGGAGGCAAAAACATTCAGTACTTC.

This clonotype was seen at least ten times. The chain couples TRBV7-2 to TRBJ1-6; D ambiguous. Trimming cost V 7 bases and J 0 bases, with 25 bases left between them. Germline CDR1 reads SGHTA; CDR2 reads FQGNSA. CDR3 length: 20 amino acids. CDR3 DNA sequence: TGTGCCAGCACGGCCTTCGGCGGCAGTACAATAAGCTCCTATAATTCACCCCTCCACTTT. Protein: CASTAFGGSTISSYNSPLHF.

This clonotype has ten or more counts. V and J are TRBV7-2 and TRBJ2-7; no firm D call. The CDR3 is 15 residues long. The V end lost 1 base, the J end lost 2 bases, and 12 bases lay between the germline ends. CDR1 SGHTA and CDR2 FQGNSA come from the germline V gene. The CDR3 DNA reads TGTGCCAGCAGCTTAGAGGTCCGGGTGACCTACGAGCAGTACTTC. Protein product: CASSLEVRVTYEQYF. Supplemented by reference TRBV7-2 and TRBJ2-7, the full variable domain reads GAGVSQSPSNKVTEKGKDVELRCDPISGHTALYWYRQSLGQGLEFLIYFQGNSAPDKSGLPSDRFSAERTGGSVSTLTIQRTQQEDSAVYLCASSLEVRVTYEQYFGPGTRLTVT.

This clonotype has a count of ten or more. The V call is TRBV6-2 or TRBV6-3, the J call TRBJ2-7; D is unclear. Looked up from germline, CDR1 is MNHEY and CDR2 is SVGEGT. The V and J ends lost 4 bases and 5 bases respectively, with 15 bases between them. CDR3 length: 14 residues. Here the CDR3 reads CASSSPRPPHEQYF. The CDR3 DNA reads as TGTGCCAGCAGTTCCCCCAGACCCCCTCACGAGCAGTACTTC.